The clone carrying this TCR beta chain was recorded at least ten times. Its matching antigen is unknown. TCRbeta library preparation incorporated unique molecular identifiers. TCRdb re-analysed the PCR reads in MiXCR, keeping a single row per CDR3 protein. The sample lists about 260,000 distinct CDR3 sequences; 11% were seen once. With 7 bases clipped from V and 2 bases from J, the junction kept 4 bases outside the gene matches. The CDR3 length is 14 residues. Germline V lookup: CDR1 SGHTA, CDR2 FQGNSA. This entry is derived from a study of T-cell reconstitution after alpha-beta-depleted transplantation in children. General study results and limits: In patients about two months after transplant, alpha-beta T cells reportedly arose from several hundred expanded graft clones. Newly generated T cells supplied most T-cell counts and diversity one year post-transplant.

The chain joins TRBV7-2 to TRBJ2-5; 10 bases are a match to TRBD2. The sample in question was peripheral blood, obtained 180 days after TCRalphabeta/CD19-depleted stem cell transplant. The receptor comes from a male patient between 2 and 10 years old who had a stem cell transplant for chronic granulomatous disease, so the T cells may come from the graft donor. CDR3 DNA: TGTGCCAGCACCCCACTAGCGGGGCAAGAGACCCAGTACTTC. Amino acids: CASTPLAGQETQYF.